The clone carrying this T cell receptor (beta chain) has more than one count but fewer than ten. Antigen unknown. The length of the CDR3 is 16 residues. cDNA molecules, individually, were tagged with unique molecular identifiers. TCRdb analysed the 5' RACE reads with MiXCR anew, one entry per CDR3 protein. The sample carries approximately 75,000 distinct CDR3 sequences, more than 12% recorded once. The sample belongs to a study of early T cells in non-severe SARS-CoV-2 infection. Overall study: The sequenced material was bulk RNA from unsorted whole blood, and its chains were unpaired. Study-level findings and limits: Matches to VDJdb favored anti-spike CD8 responses and missed private and CD4 specificities.

The genes are TRBV21-1 and TRBJ2-4; the listed D gene, TRBD2, was not tested against the DNA. TRBV21-1 is a recognized pseudogene. This receptor was obtained from an adult who was a healthcare worker with PCR-confirmed SARS-CoV-2 infection or an uninfected control (not recorded which). Sample: whole blood, taken at baseline. CDR3 sequence reads: CASSTRTTLAKNIQYF. The CDR3 DNA follows: TGTGCCAGCAGCACCCGGACTACCCTAGCCAAAAACATTCAGTACTTC.